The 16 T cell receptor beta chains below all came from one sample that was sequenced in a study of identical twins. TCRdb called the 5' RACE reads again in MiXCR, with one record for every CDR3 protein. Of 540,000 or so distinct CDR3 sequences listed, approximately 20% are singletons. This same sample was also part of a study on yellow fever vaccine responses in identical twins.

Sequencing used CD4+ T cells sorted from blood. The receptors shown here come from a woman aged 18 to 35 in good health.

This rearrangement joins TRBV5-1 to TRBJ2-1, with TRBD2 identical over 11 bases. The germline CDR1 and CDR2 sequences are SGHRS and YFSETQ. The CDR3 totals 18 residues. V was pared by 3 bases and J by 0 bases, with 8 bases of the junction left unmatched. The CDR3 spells CASSSSGTSGASYNEQFF. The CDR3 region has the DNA TGCGCCAGCAGCTCCTCGGGGACTAGCGGTGCCTCCTACAATGAGCAGTTCTTC.

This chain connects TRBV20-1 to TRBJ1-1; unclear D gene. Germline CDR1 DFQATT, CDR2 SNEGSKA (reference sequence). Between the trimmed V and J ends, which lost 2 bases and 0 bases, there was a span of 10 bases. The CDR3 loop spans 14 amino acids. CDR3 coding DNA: TGCAGTGCTAGACCTGGCAGGCTGAACACTGAAGCTTTCTTT. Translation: CSARPGRLNTEAFF.

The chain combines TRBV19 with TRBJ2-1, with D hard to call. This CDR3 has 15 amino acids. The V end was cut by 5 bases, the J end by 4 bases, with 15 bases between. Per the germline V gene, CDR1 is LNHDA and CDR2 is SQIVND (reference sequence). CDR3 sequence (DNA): TGTGCCAGTAGTGATGGGCAAATTGGGTACAATGAGCAGTTCTTC. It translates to CASSDGQIGYNEQFF.

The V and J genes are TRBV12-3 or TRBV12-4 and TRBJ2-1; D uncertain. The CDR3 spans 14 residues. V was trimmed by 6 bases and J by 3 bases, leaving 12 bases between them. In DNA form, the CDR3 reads TGTGCCAGCAGCCCGGCTGGGGTCTACAATGAGCAGTTCTTC. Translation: CASSPAGVYNEQFF.

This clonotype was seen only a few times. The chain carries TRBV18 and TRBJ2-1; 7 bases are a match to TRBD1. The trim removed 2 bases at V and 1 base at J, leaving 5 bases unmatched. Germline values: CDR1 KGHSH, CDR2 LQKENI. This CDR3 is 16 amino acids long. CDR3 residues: CASSPLETGSYNEQFF. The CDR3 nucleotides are TGTGCCAGCTCACCATTGGAGACAGGGTCCTACAATGAGCAGTTCTTC.

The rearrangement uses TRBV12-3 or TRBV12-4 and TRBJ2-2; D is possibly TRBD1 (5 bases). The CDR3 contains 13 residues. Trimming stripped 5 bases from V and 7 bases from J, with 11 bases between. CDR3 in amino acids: CASSGAFIGELFF. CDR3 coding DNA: TGTGCCAGCAGTGGGGCCTTTATCGGGGAGCTGTTTTTT.

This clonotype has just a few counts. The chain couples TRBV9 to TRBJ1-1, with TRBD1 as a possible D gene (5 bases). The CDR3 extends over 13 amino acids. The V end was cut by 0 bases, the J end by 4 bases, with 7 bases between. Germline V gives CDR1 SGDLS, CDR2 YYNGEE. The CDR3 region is CASSVEGFTEAFF. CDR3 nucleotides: TGTGCCAGCAGCGTAGAGGGGTTCACTGAAGCTTTCTTT.

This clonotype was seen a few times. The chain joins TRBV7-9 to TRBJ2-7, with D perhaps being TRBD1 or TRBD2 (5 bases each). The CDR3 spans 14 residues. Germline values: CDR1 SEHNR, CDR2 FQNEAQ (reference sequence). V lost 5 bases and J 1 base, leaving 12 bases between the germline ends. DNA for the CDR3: TGTGCCAGCAGCCCACCGGGACGGTCCTACGAGCAGTACGTC. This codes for CASSPPGRSYEQYV.

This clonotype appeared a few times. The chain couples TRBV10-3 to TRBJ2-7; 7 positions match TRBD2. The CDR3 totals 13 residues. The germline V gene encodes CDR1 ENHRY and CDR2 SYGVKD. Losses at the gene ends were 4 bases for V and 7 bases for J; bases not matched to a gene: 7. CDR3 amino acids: CAISGGGSGEQYF. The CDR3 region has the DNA TGTGCCATCAGTGGCGGCGGGAGTGGTGAGCAGTACTTC.

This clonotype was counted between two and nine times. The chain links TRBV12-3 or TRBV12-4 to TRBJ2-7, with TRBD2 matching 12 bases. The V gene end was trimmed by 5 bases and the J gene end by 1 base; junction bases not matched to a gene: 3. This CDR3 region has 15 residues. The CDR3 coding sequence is TGTGCCAGCAGTCCCGGACTAGCGGGATCCTACGAGCAGTACTTC. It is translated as CASSPGLAGSYEQYF.

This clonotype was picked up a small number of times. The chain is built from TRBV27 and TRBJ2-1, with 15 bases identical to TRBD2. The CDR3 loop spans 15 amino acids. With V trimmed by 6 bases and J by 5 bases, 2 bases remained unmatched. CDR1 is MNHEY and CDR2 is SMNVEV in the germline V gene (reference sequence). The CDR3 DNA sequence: TGTGCCAGCAGGGGACTAGCGGGGGGCGACAATGAGCAGTTCTTC. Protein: CASRGLAGGDNEQFF.

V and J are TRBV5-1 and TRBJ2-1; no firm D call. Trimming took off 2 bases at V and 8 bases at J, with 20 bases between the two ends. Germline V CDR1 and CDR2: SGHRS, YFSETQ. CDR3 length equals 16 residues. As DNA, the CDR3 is TGCGCCAGCAGCTTTGCGACTCCCCCGGCCCTCTATGAGCAGTTCTTC. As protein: CASSFATPPALYEQFF.

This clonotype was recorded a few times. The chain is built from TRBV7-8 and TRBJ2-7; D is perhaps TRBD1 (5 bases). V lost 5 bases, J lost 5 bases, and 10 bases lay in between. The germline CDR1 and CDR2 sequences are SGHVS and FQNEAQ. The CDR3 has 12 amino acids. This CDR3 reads CASSTQGNEQYV. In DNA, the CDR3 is TGTGCCAGCAGCACCCAGGGTAACGAGCAGTACGTC.

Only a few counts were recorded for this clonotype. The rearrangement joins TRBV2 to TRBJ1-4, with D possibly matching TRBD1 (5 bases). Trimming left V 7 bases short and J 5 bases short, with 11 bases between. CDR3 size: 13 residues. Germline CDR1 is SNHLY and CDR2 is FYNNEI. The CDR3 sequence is CASKRDGNEKLFF. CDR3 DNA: TGTGCCAGCAAACGGGACGGCAATGAAAAACTGTTTTTT.

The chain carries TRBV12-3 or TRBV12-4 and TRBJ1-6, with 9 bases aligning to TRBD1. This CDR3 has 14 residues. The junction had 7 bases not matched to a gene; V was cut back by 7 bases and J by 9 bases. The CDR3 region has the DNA TGTGCCAGCACTCGGGGACAGGGATTTTCACCCCTCCACTTT. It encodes CASTRGQGFSPLHF.

In DNA form, the CDR3 reads TGTGCCAGCAGTTTAAATGGAGGAGGCCCTGAAGCTTTCTTT. This translates into CASSLNGGGPEAFF. The chain couples TRBV12-3 or TRBV12-4 to TRBJ1-1; D remains ambiguous. Deletions cut 2 bases from V and 6 bases from J, with 13 bases between. This CDR3 has 14 residues.